This T cell receptor beta chain was found in a study of blood T cells in healthy people across ages. Through a sample-barcoded 5' primer and a J-beta primer mix, a second PCR was run for about 6 to 11 cycles. TCRdb processed the 5' RACE reads anew with MiXCR; each CDR3 protein has one entry. The sample contains about 1.6 million distinct CDR3 sequences, roughly 32% of which appear only once. The CDR3 extends over 16 amino acids. Germline V gene sequence: CDR1 MNHEY, CDR2 SMNVEV (reference sequence). V trimming: 3 bases; J trimming: 7 bases; junction bases outside the gene matches: 7. Notes on this clonotype: The antigen remains undetermined.

Study outcomes and limitations: Estimated diversity that came from one million T cells was considered an underestimate.

This receptor was taken from a woman in her 30s in good health. The chain employs TRBV27 and TRBJ2-1, with TRBD2 identical over 12 bases. The sequenced material came from blood. The CDR3 here is CASSFLAGGLGNEQFF. In DNA, the CDR3 is TGTGCCAGCAGTTTTCTAGCGGGAGGGTTGGGTAATGAGCAGTTCTTC.